Shown below are 29 T cell receptor beta chains from a single sample sequenced in a study of regulatory T cells in long-lasting Graves disease. The time point is: persistent/refractory GD, antithyroid drugs over 5 years with positive TRAb. PBMC RNA was the source of the TCR library. Combining iRepertoire HTBI primers with Arm-PCR of CDR3 regions, the authors built TCR beta libraries. TCRdb fed the multiplex PCR reads into MiXCR, producing one record per CDR3 protein. The sample yields a few hundred thousand distinct CDR3 sequences, roughly 21% seen once. The sample in question was peripheral blood mononuclear cells (PBMCs), obtained when the disease was refractory, from a patient treated with antithyroid drugs. The source of these receptors is a female donor with Graves disease.

V gene TRBV20-1 combines with J gene TRBJ2-4; maybe TRBD2 (5 bases). Germline CDR1 and CDR2: DFQATT and SNEGSKA (reference sequence). The CDR3 is 14 residues long. Trimming left V 7 bases short and J 6 bases short, with 19 bases between. CDR3 protein: CSVLIGIWGNIQYF. CDR3 coding DNA: TGCAGTGTTTTGATCGGGATCTGGGGAAACATTCAGTACTTC.

V usage is TRBV6-1 and J usage is TRBJ2-2, with TRBD2 identical over 12 bases. There are 16 residues in the CDR3. Germline CDR1 and CDR2: MNHNS and SASEGT. V shed 5 bases, J shed 3 bases, and the junction held 4 bases outside the gene matches. For the CDR3, the DNA is TGTGCCAGCAGTAGCTGGACTAGCGGGGACACCGGGGAGCTGTTTTTT. It is translated as CASSSWTSGDTGELFF.

This clonotype was recorded a few times. The chain uses TRBV7-2 and TRBJ2-1, with 8 bases lining up with TRBD2. The CDR3 is made up of 15 amino acids. Per the germline V gene, CDR1 is SGHTA and CDR2 is FQGNSA. V was pared by 5 bases and J by 2 bases, with 5 bases of the junction left unmatched. The CDR3 reads CASSQRLAPYNEQFF. The CDR3 nucleotides are TGTGCCAGCAGCCAGAGACTAGCGCCCTACAATGAGCAGTTCTTC.

This clonotype occurred many times. The chain employs TRBV6-1 and TRBJ1-1; D is ambiguous. The CDR3 is 11 amino acids. Germline V gives CDR1 MNHNS, CDR2 SASEGT. The V end lost 3 bases, the J end lost 7 bases, and 6 bases lay between the germline ends. The CDR3 spells CASSDPLEAFF. The CDR3 nucleotides read TGTGCCAGCAGTGATCCGCTTGAAGCTTTCTTT.

The V and J genes are TRBV7-8 and TRBJ2-7; D is uncertain. Trimming shortened V by 0 bases and J by 5 bases, and 14 bases separated the two germline ends. Germline CDR1 and CDR2: SGHVS and FQNEAQ. The CDR3 extends over 15 amino acids. For the CDR3, the DNA is TGTGCCAGCAGCTTAGCCGCCGGCAGTCTGGACGAGCAGTACTTC. This gives the protein CASSLAAGSLDEQYF.

The rearrangement links TRBV20-1 to TRBJ2-7; TRBD1 aligns across 11 bases. Germline trimming cut 0 bases from V and 5 bases from J; bases unmatched to any gene: 6. The CDR3 sequence is 15 residues long. Germline lookup yields CDR1 DFQATT and CDR2 SNEGSKA (reference sequence). The CDR3 reads CSARDWTGGLNEQYF. Written as DNA, the CDR3 is TGCAGTGCTAGAGACTGGACAGGGGGCCTGAACGAGCAGTACTTC.

This clonotype was picked up many times. The chain recombines TRBV12-3 or TRBV12-4 with TRBJ2-7, with unresolved D. The CDR3 runs 15 residues. The V end was cut by 4 bases, the J end by 0 bases, with 13 bases between. The CDR3: CASSSRDRHSYEQYF. DNA of the CDR3: TGTGCCAGCAGTTCCCGCGACCGACACTCCTACGAGCAGTACTTC.

The chain employs TRBV6-5 and TRBJ2-1; D uncertain. CDR1 and CDR2 from the germline V gene are MNHEY and SVGAGI. The CDR3 loop spans 14 amino acids. V lost 2 bases to trimming and J lost 4 bases, with 9 bases between them. The CDR3 spells CASSYEAAYNEQFF. CDR3 sequence (DNA): TGTGCCAGCAGTTACGAGGCGGCGTACAATGAGCAGTTCTTC.

Comment on this clonotype: One junction end does not reproduce the germline sequence, and a read error may be involved. The DNA of the CDR3 is TGTGCCAGCAGCCTTTATGGACAGGGCGGTGAAAAACTGTTTTTT. This sequence encodes CASSLYGQGGEKLFF. The chain combines TRBV4-1 with TRBJ1-4; TRBD1 aligns across 8 bases. In germline, CDR1 is MGHRA, CDR2 YSYEKL. The CDR3 spans 15 residues.

This clonotype was detected ten times or more. This chain uses TRBV28 with TRBJ1-2; D is ambiguous. CDR1 MDHEN and CDR2 SYDVKM come from the germline V gene. The CDR3 has 12 amino acids. Trimming took 7 bases from V and 3 from J, leaving 9 bases between them. The DNA of the CDR3 is TGTGCCAGCACCATCACAGACTATGGCTACACCTTC. It yields the protein CASTITDYGYTF.

CDR3 coding DNA: TGCGCCAGCAGCTGGAGTGACCCCCAGTACGAGCAGTACTTC. As protein: CASSWSDPQYEQYF. V gene TRBV5-1 combines with J gene TRBJ2-7, with unresolved D. Trimming took off 3 bases at V and 4 bases at J, with 14 bases between the two ends. CDR1 is SGHRS and CDR2 is YFSETQ in the germline V gene. This CDR3 contains 14 residues.

This rearrangement joins TRBV20-1 to TRBJ1-4; weak D call: TRBD1 (6 bases). This CDR3 spans 16 amino acids. Trimming shortened V by 0 bases and J by 3 bases, and 14 bases separated the two germline ends. In germline, CDR1 is DFQATT, CDR2 SNEGSKA (reference sequence). This CDR3 is CSARDRGAGANEKLFF. The CDR3 bases are TGCAGTGCTAGAGATCGGGGGGCCGGGGCTAATGAAAAACTGTTTTTT.

This chain connects TRBV7-2 to TRBJ1-2; the D gene is possibly TRBD1 (6 bases). CDR1 and CDR2 from the germline V gene are SGHTA and FQGNSA. V gave up 3 bases and J gave up 8 bases, with 16 bases separating them. The CDR3 is made up of 14 amino acids. CDR3 in amino acids: CASSFGSGGAGYTF. CDR3 nucleotide sequence: TGTGCCAGCAGCTTCGGTTCCGGGGGCGCGGGCTACACCTTC.

Concerning this clonotype itself: Possible read error: a much larger clone is one base away. The rearrangement joins TRBV6-2 or TRBV6-3 to TRBJ1-2; 10 bases are shared with TRBD1. Germline V CDR1 and CDR2: MNHEY, SVGEGT. The V and J ends lost 5 bases and 7 bases, in that order; junction bases with no gene match: 4. The CDR3 has 13 residues. The CDR3 sequence is CASSDRGLGGYTF. In DNA form, the CDR3 reads TGTGCCAGCAGTGACAGGGGGCTTGGTGGCTACACCTTC.

This clonotype has at least ten counts. The chain carries TRBV2 and TRBJ1-6, with D unresolved. Trimming removed 2 bases from V and 2 bases from J, with 7 bases in between. The CDR3 length is 15 residues. Germline V gives CDR1 SNHLY, CDR2 FYNNEI. Here the CDR3 reads CASSEFRTYNSPLHF. The CDR3 region has the DNA TGTGCCAGCAGTGAATTCAGGACCTATAATTCACCCCTCCACTTT.

The J gene is TRBJ1-1, the V gene TRBV19, with no clear D. Germline CDR1 LNHDA, CDR2 SQIVND (reference sequence). CDR3 size: 15 residues. V lost 5 bases to trimming and J lost 4 bases, with 17 bases between them. The CDR3 bases are TGTGCCAGTAGTGTATCGCCCCGGGTATTCACTGAAGCTTTCTTT. Amino acid sequence: CASSVSPRVFTEAFF.

This clonotype was counted many times. This may be a read error, as it is one base from a much larger clone. The chain combines TRBV7-2 with TRBJ2-7; 11 nucleotides line up with TRBD2. The CDR3 length is 14 residues. From germline, CDR1 is SGHTA and CDR2 FQGNSA. The CDR3 reads CASTLAGGPYEQYF. Here the CDR3 DNA reads TGTGCCAGCACCTTAGCGGGAGGGCCCTACGAGCAGTACTTC.

This clonotype was counted between two and nine times. The J gene is TRBJ1-1, the V gene TRBV7-6; D call uncertain. This CDR3 spans 14 amino acids. Germline CDR1 reads SGHVS; CDR2 reads FNYEAQ. V gave up 8 bases and J gave up 6 bases, with 19 bases separating them. The CDR3 DNA reads TGTGCCAGCGGGGATGACCCGGTTGGGGCTGAAGCTTTCTTT. Its protein is CASGDDPVGAEAFF.

This chain links TRBV7-9 with TRBJ2-1; 9 bases map to TRBD2. CDR1 and CDR2 from the germline V gene are SEHNR and FQNEAQ (reference sequence). There are 14 residues in the CDR3. The V and J ends lost 6 bases and 3 bases, in that order; junction bases with no gene match: 3. The CDR3 DNA reads as TGTGCCAGCAGTGGACTAGCGATCTACAATGAGCAGTTCTTC. This codes for CASSGLAIYNEQFF.

The chain joins TRBV20-1 to TRBJ2-7, with D possibly being TRBD1 or TRBD2 (6 bases each). This CDR3 has 12 residues. CDR1 and CDR2 from the germline V gene are DFQATT and SNEGSKA (reference sequence). V dropped 6 bases and J dropped 2 bases, with 11 bases sitting between them. CDR3 sequence: CSAGGRTYEQYF. The CDR3 nucleotides read TGCAGTGCGGGGGGCCGTACCTACGAGCAGTACTTC.

This clonotype has a handful of counts. The V gene is TRBV19, the J gene TRBJ1-1, with D possibly being TRBD1 (5 bases). CDR1 is LNHDA, CDR2 SQIVND, per germline (reference sequence). The CDR3 sequence is 12 residues long. V lost 10 bases to trimming and J lost 7 bases, with 16 bases between them. The chain's CDR3 is CATNPGPREAFF. CDR3 DNA: TGTGCCACCAATCCGGGACCGCGTGAAGCTTTCTTT.

The V call is TRBV9, the J call TRBJ2-3; 7 bases are a match to TRBD2. The ends lost 2 bases at V and 1 base at J; junction bases unmatched: 13. Germline V lookup: CDR1 SGDLS, CDR2 YYNGEE. This CDR3 comprises 18 residues. CDR3 residues: CASSVTPPAGVGTDTQYF. CDR3 nucleotide sequence: TGTGCCAGCAGCGTGACTCCTCCTGCGGGAGTGGGCACAGATACGCAGTATTTT.

Only a few counts were recorded for this clonotype. The CDR3 region is CSASGRPRGSYEQYF. CDR3 nucleotide sequence: TGCAGTGCTAGCGGTAGGCCCCGGGGCTCCTACGAGCAGTACTTC. V gene TRBV20-1 combines with J gene TRBJ2-7; D may be TRBD2 (5 bases). The CDR3 sequence is 15 residues long. V lost 3 bases, J lost 0 bases, and 15 bases lay in between. CDR1 DFQATT and CDR2 SNEGSKA come from the germline V gene (reference sequence).

This clonotype was picked up a small number of times. This chain uses TRBV5-1 with TRBJ2-7; possible D gene TRBD2, 5 bases. The V end lost 1 base, the J end lost 0 bases, and 11 bases lay between the germline ends. Germline loops: CDR1 SGHRS, CDR2 YFSETQ. This CDR3 is built from 15 residues. CDR3 loop: CASSLFAGDSYEQYF. The CDR3 nucleotides are TGCGCCAGCAGCTTGTTTGCCGGGGACTCCTACGAGCAGTACTTC.

This clonotype was counted a few times. The chain couples TRBV14 to TRBJ2-7; either TRBD1 or TRBD2 may supply D (6 bases each). This CDR3 is built from 14 residues. V gave up 3 bases and J gave up 3 bases, with 12 bases separating them. From germline, CDR1 is SGHDN and CDR2 FVKESK. The CDR3: CASSQAGGGYEQYF. The CDR3 DNA is TGTGCCAGCAGCCAGGCCGGGGGCGGCTACGAGCAGTACTTC.

This clonotype came up once. The chain links TRBV7-3 to TRBJ2-1; D possibly uses TRBD1 or TRBD2 (5 bases each). CDR3 length: 13 amino acids. The ends were cut back, 2 bases at V and 9 bases at J, with 11 bases in the middle. Per germline, CDR1 SGHTA and CDR2 FQGTGA. The DNA of the CDR3 is TGTGCCAGCAGCTTAGAGGGGTTTGGTGAGCAGTTCTTC. Translation gives CASSLEGFGEQFF.

This clonotype was counted only a few times. The V call is TRBV5-6, the J call TRBJ2-2; D gene unclear. The CDR3 covers 16 residues. Germline V lookup: CDR1 SGHDT, CDR2 YYEEEE. V lost 4 bases to trimming and J lost 0 bases, with 13 bases between them. DNA for the CDR3: TGTGCCAGCAGCCCGAACCGCCTCTCGAACACCGGGGAGCTGTTTTTT. As protein: CASSPNRLSNTGELFF.

The chain uses TRBV10-1 and TRBJ1-1; D not certain. The CDR3 extends over 13 amino acids. Germline lookup yields CDR1 WNHNN and CDR2 SYGVQD (reference sequence). Trimming took off 0 bases at V and 6 bases at J, with 8 bases between the two ends. CDR3: CASSESVWAEAFF. The CDR3 nucleotides read TGCGCCAGCAGTGAGTCTGTATGGGCTGAAGCTTTCTTT.

This clonotype was seen a single time. The CDR3 sequence is CASLLDRDNQPQHF. The CDR3 DNA follows: TGTGCGAGCTTGCTTGACAGGGATAATCAGCCCCAGCATTTT. The chain links TRBV6-2 or TRBV6-3 to TRBJ1-5; TRBD1 agrees at 7 bases. The CDR3 runs to 14 residues. Germline V lookup: CDR1 MNHEY, CDR2 SVGEGT.